This T cell receptor (beta chain) was recorded in a study of T cells after yellow fever vaccination. Study results and caveats: Abundant clonotypes from the bulk population could contaminate FACS-sorted repertoires.

This clonotype was seen a handful of times. Its matching antigen is unknown. TCRdb recomputed calls from the 5' RACE reads with MiXCR, one row per CDR3 protein. This table has nearly 350,000 distinct CDR3 sequences, about 8.3% appearing once. The germline gives CDR1 ENHRY, CDR2 SYGVKD. CDR3 size: 14 residues. V was shortened by 11 bases and J by 2 bases, with 18 bases between the two germline ends. Sequenced material: PBMCs, taken approximately 47 days after the first yellow fever vaccination. The receptor's source is a man aged 18 to 29 who received the YFV17D yellow fever vaccine. The chain is built from TRBV10-3 and TRBJ2-5; unclear D gene. CDR3 nucleotides: TGTGCCGTCCGGGTTCGTAAGAAACAAGAGACCCAGTACTTC. It specifies CAVRVRKKQETQYF.